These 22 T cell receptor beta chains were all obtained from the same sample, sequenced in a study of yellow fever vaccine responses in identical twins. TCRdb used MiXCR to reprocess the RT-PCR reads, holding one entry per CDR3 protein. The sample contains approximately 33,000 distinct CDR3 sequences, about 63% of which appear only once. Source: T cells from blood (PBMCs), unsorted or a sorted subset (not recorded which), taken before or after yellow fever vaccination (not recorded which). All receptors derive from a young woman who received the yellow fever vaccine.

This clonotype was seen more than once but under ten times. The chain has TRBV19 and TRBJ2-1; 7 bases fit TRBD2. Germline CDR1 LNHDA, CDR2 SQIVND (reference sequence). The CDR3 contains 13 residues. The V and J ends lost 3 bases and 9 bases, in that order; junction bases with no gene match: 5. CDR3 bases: TGTGCCAGTAGTATGGGCGGGGGTTCTGAGCAGTTCTTC. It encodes CASSMGGGSEQFF. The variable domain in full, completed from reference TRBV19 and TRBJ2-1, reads DGGITQSPKYLFRKEGQNVTLSCEQNLNHDAMYWYRQDPGQGLRLIYYSQIVNDFQKGDIAEGYSVSREKKESFPLTVTSAQKNPTAFYLCASSMGGGSEQFFGPGTRLTVL.

The CDR3 nucleotides are TGTGCCAGCAGCGTAGACCGACCCGGGACAGTGATATGGAATGAGCAGTTCTTC. It is translated as CASSVDRPGTVIWNEQFF. V usage is TRBV9 and J usage is TRBJ2-1, with TRBD1 matching over 7 bases. The length of the CDR3 is 18 residues. Germline V gene lookup returns CDR1 SGDLS and CDR2 YYNGEE. V shed 0 bases, J shed 7 bases, and the junction held 16 bases outside the gene matches.

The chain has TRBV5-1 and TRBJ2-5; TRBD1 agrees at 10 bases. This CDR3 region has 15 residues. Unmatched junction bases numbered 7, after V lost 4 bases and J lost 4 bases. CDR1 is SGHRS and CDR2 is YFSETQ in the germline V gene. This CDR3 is CASSAGQGSLETQYF. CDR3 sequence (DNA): TGCGCCAGCAGCGCGGGACAGGGGAGTTTAGAGACCCAGTACTTC.

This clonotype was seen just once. CDR3 DNA: TGTGCCAGCAGCTCTCTGACAGGTAACTACAATGAGCAGTTCTTC. The encoded protein is CASSSLTGNYNEQFF. The rearrangement uses TRBV5-6 and TRBJ2-1; D might be TRBD1 (6 bases). Germline V lookup: CDR1 SGHDT, CDR2 YYEEEE. The CDR3 length is 15 residues. The V end lost 3 bases, the J end lost 3 bases, and 13 bases lay between the germline ends.

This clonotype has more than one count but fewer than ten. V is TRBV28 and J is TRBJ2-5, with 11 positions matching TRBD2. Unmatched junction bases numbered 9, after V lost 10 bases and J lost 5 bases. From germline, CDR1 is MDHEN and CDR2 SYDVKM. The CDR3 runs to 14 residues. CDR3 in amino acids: CATGTSGPSETQYF. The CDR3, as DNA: TGTGCCACAGGGACTAGCGGACCTTCGGAGACCCAGTACTTC.

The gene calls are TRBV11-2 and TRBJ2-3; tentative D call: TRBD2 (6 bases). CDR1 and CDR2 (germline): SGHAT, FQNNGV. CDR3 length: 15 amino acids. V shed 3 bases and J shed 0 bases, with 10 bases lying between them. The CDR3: CASSLDYLSTDTQYF. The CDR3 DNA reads TGTGCCAGCAGCTTGGACTACCTAAGCACAGATACGCAGTATTTT.

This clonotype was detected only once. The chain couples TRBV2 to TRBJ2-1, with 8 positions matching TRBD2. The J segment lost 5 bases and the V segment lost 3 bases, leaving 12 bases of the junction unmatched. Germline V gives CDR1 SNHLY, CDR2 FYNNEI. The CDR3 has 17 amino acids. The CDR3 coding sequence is TGTGCCAGCAGTGACCGCCCCCTTAGCGGGGTTAACAATGAGCAGTTCTTC. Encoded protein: CASSDRPLSGVNNEQFF.

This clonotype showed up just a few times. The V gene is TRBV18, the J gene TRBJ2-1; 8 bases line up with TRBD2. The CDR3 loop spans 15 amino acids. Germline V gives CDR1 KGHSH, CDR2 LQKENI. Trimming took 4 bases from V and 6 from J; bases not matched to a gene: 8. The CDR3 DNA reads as TGTGCCAGCTCACTCACTAGCGGATCCCCCAATGAGCAGTTCTTC. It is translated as CASSLTSGSPNEQFF.

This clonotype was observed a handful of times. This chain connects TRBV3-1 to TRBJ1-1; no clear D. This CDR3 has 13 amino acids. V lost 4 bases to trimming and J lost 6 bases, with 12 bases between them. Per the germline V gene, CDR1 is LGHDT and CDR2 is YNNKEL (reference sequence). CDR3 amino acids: CASSRGPNAEAFF. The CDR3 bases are TGTGCCAGCAGCCGAGGACCCAACGCTGAAGCTTTCTTT. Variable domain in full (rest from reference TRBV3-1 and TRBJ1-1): DTAVSQTPKYLVTQMGNDKSIKCEQNLGHDTMYWYKQDSKKFLKIMFSYNNKELIINETVPNRFSPKSPDKAHLNLHINSLELGDSAVYFCASSRGPNAEAFFGQGTRLTVV.

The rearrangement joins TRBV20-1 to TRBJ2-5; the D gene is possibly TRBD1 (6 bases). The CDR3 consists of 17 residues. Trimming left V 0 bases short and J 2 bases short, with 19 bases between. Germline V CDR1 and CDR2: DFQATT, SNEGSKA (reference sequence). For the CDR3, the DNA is TGCAGTGCTAGAGATTGGGGGACCGGGACAATACAAGAGACCCAGTACTTC. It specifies CSARDWGTGTIQETQYF.

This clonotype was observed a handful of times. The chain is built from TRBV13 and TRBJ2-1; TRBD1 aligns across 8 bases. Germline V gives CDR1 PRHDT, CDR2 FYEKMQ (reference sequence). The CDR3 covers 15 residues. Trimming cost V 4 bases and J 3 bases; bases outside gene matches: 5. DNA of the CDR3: TGTGCCAGCAGCTATCCAGGGGGCAACTACAATGAGCAGTTCTTC. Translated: CASSYPGGNYNEQFF.

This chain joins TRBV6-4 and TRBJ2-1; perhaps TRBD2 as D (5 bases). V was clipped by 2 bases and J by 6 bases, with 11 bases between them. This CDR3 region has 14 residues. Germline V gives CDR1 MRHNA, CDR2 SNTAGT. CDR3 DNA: TGTGCCAGCAGTGACGGGTGGAGCGGCAATGAGCAGTTCTTC. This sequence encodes CASSDGWSGNEQFF.

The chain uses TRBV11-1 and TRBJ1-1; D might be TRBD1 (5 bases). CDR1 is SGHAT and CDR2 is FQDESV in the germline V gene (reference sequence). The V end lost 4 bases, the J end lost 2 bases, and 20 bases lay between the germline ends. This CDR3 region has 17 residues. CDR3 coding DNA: TGTGCCAGCAGCTCAACTAAATCAGACAGACAAAACACTGAAGCTTTCTTT. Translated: CASSSTKSDRQNTEAFF.

The CDR3 bases are TGTGCCAGCAGTTTCTGGGGGGCTTACTATGGCTACACCTTC. Residues: CASSFWGAYYGYTF. This chain links TRBV28 with TRBJ1-2, with D maybe TRBD1 (6 bases). Germline CDR1 is MDHEN and CDR2 is SYDVKM. There are 14 residues in the CDR3. Trimming took off 3 bases at V and 3 bases at J, with 11 bases between the two ends.

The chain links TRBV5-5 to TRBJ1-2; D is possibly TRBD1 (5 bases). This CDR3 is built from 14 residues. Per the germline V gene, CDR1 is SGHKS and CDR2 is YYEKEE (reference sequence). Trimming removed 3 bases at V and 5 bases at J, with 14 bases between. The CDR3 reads CASSSGTRAYGYTF. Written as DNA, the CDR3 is TGTGCCAGCAGCTCAGGGACTCGGGCGTATGGCTACACCTTC.

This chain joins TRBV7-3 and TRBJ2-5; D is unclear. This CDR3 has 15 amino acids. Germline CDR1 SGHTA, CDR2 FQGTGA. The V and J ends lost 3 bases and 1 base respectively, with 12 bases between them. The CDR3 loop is CASSFTAVSQETQYF. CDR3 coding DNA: TGTGCCAGCAGCTTTACGGCAGTGTCCCAAGAGACCCAGTACTTC.

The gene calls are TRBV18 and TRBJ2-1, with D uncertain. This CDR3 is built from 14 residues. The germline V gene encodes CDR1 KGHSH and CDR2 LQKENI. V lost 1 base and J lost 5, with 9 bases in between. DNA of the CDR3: TGTGCCAGCTCACCACGGGTTTCAAACAATGAGCAGTTCTTC. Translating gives CASSPRVSNNEQFF.

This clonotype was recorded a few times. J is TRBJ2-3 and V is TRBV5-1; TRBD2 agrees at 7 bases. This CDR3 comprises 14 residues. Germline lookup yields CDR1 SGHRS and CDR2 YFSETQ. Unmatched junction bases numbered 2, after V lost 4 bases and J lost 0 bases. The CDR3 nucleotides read TGCGCCAGCAGCCTTAGCGGGAGCACAGATACGCAGTATTTT. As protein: CASSLSGSTDTQYF.

Here the CDR3 DNA reads TGTGCCAGTAGCCATAGCGCAGATACGCAGTATTTT. This translates into CASSHSADTQYF. The rearrangement joins TRBV19 to TRBJ2-3, with TRBD2 as a possible D gene (5 bases). Germline V gene sequence: CDR1 LNHDA, CDR2 SQIVND (reference sequence). V gave up 6 bases and J gave up 4 bases, with 8 bases separating them. The CDR3 is 12 residues long.

In DNA form, the CDR3 reads TGTGCCAGCAGCTTAGATCCGGTTAGCTACACCTTC. As protein: CASSLDPVSYTF. The rearrangement joins TRBV7-9 to TRBJ1-2, with D uncertain. The CDR3 loop spans 12 amino acids. V gave up 1 base and J gave up 9 bases, with 9 bases separating them. Germline V CDR1 and CDR2: SEHNR, FQNEAQ (reference sequence). Using reference TRBV7-9 and TRBJ1-2 for the parts outside the CDR3, the full variable domain is DTGVSQNPRHKITKRGQNVTFRCDPISEHNRLYWYRQTLGQGPEFLTYFQNEAQLEKSRLLSDRFSAERPKGSFSTLEIQRTEQGDSAMYLCASSLDPVSYTFGSGTRLTVV.

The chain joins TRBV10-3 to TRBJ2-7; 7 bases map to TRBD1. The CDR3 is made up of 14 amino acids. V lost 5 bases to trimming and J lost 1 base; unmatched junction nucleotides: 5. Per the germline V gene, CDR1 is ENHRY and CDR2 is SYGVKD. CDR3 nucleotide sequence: TGTGCCATCAGTAAGGGGGCTGATTCCTACGAGCAGTACTTC. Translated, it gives CAISKGADSYEQYF.

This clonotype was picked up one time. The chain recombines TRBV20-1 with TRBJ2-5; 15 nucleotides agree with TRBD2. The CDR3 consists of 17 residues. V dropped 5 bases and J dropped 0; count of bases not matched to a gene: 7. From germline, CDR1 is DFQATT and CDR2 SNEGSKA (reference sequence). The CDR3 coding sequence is TGCAGTGCTCACCGAGGGACTAGCGGGGGGTACCAAGAGACCCAGTACTTC. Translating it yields CSAHRGTSGGYQETQYF.